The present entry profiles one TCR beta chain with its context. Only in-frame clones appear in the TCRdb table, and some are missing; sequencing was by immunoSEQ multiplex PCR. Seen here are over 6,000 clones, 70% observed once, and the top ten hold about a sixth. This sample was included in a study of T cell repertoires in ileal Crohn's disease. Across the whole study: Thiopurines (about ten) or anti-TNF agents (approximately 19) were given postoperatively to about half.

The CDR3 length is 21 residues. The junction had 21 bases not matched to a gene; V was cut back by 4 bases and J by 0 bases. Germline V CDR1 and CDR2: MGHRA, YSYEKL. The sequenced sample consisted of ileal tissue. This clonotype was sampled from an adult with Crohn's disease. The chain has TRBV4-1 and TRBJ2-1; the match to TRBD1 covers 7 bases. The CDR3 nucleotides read TGCGCCAGCAGCCGCCCACTTCCGGACAGGCTATATGTTCCCTCCTACAATGAGCAGTTCTTC. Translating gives CASSRPLPDRLYVPSYNEQFF.